This T cell receptor beta chain was sequenced for a study of blood T cell repertoires in COVID-19. In the study overall: COVID-19 samples, acute and convalescent, were from the United States, Italy and Spain. The analysed material was cDNA or gDNA that came from T cells, B-cell-depleted T cells, or PBMCs.

TCRdb's copy holds only in-frame clones and misses some; the assay was immunoSEQ multiplex PCR. Among under 200,000 clones listed, 90% were seen once. The V end was cut by 3 bases, the J end by 0 bases, with 6 bases between. This CDR3 contains 14 residues. Germline V lookup: CDR1 MNHEY, CDR2 SMNVEV (reference sequence). The rearrangement links TRBV27 to TRBJ2-1; D not certain. Sequenced material: peripheral blood. The receptor's source is a man aged 50-59 years with acute or convalescent COVID-19. CDR3 in DNA: TGTGCCAGCAGTTTGTTGAGCTCCTACAATGAGCAGTTCTTC. Translating it yields CASSLLSSYNEQFF.